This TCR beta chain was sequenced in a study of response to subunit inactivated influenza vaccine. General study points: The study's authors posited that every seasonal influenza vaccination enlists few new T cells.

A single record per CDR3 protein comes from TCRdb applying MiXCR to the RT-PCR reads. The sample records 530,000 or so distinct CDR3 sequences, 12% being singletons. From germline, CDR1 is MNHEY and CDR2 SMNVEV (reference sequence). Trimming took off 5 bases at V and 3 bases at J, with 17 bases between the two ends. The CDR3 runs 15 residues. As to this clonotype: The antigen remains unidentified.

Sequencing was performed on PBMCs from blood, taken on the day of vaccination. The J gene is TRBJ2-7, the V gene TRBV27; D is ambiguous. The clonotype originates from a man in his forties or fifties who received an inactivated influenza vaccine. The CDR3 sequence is CASSRTSHPDYEQYF. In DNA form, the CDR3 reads TGTGCCAGCAGTCGAACGTCGCACCCGGACTACGAGCAGTACTTC.